This TCR beta chain was obtained from a study of blood T cells in healthy people across ages. Study observations and caveats: Naive and antigen-experienced cells were not separated, limiting conclusive comparison. Percentage of naive T cells showed a strong correlation with TCR beta diversity. Per million T cells, TCR beta diversity dropped roughly linearly as age increased.

The use of a sample-barcoded 5' primer and a J-beta primer mix characterized a second PCR of roughly 7 to 12 cycles. TCRdb passed the 5' RACE reads through MiXCR, listing each CDR3 protein once. The sample yields 600,000 or so distinct CDR3 sequences, around 20% seen once. J gave up 4 bases and V 2 bases, and 4 bases lay outside the gene matches. Germline V gives CDR1 MDHEN, CDR2 SYDVKM. The CDR3 totals 14 residues. Every sample gave at least 6 micrograms of total RNA when it was extracted. Notes on this clonotype: Its antigen is unidentified.

This receptor was obtained from a man aged 70-80 years in good health. The J gene is TRBJ1-2, the V gene TRBV28, with 7 nucleotides matching TRBD1. Input material: blood. The CDR3 region has the DNA TGTGCCAGCAGTTTAACGGACAGGCTCTATGGCTACACCTTC. This codes for CASSLTDRLYGYTF.